The T cell receptor (beta chain) described here comes from a study of T cell responses to AZD1222 COVID-19 vaccine. Overall study context: Second doses that came at about 4 or about 12 weeks were put together. Broader study findings: Two doses of AZD1222 preceded a rise in Spike-specific TCR breadth and depth.

Here immunoSEQ multiplex PCR was the method, and the copy in TCRdb shows in-frame clones only, minus some. Counted here are 95,000 to 100,000 clones, around nine tenths occurring once; the ten biggest clones make up approximately 1.2%. CDR1 and CDR2 (germline): SGHKS, YYEKEE (reference sequence). This CDR3 region has 14 residues. With 2 bases removed from V and 0 bases from J, the gap between germline ends came to 9 bases. The table lists this clone with a count of one. Its antigen is currently unknown. The chain employs TRBV5-5 and TRBJ2-7; D is uncertain. The clonotype comes from an adult in good health. The source was peripheral blood, collected on day 0 of AZD1222 vaccination. This CDR3 is CASSFWQVSYEQYF. The DNA for the CDR3 is TGTGCCAGCAGCTTTTGGCAGGTCTCCTACGAGCAGTACTTC.